A selection of T cell receptor beta chains follows, all from one sample in a study of T cell repertoires in ileal Crohn's disease. Clones were read by immunoSEQ multiplex PCR, and TCRdb kept only the in-frame ones, dropping some. Of about 15,000 clones in the sample, roughly 80% are singletons; the top ten hold 10%. Sequences were obtained from ileal tissue. The receptors shown here come from an adult with Crohn's disease. Each CDR3 is given with its conserved first and last residue. The D gene is left open where the match is weak. The size entry is marked missing in some rows and otherwise reads once, few, many or a size class.

D gene: TRBD1
V gene: TRBV4-1
J gene: TRBJ1-2
clone size: medium-sized
CDR3 DNA: TGCGCCAGCAGCCAAGATCGGGGACAGGGGTCCTCAGCTAACTATGGCTACACCTTC
CDR3 protein: CASSQDRGQGSSANYGYTF

D gene: NA
V gene: TRBV15
J gene: TRBJ2-1
clone size: NA
CDR3 DNA: TGTGCCACCAGCAGAACCCAGGGTGAGCAGTTCTTC
CDR3 protein: CATSRTQGEQFF

D gene: NA
V gene: TRBV11-2
J gene: TRBJ2-1
clone size: medium-sized
CDR3 DNA: TGTGCCAGCAGCTTACTCGACAATGAGCAGTTCTTC
CDR3 protein: CASSLLDNEQFF

D gene: NA
V gene: TRBV7-9
J gene: TRBJ1-1
clone size: NA
CDR3 DNA: TGTGCCAGCAGCTTAAGGCGGGACCTTTACACTGAAGCTTTCTTT
CDR3 protein: CASSLRRDLYTEAFF

D gene: NA
V gene: TRBV30
J gene: TRBJ1-1
clone size: NA
CDR3 DNA: TGTGCCTGGAGTTACCAGGGGCTGAGGGCTTTCTTT
CDR3 protein: CAWSYQGLRAFF

D gene: TRBD1
V gene: TRBV2
J gene: TRBJ1-3
clone size: NA
CDR3 DNA: TGTGCCAGCACAGGGGGTCTGTGGGGAAACACCATATATTTT
CDR3 protein: CASTGGLWGNTIYF

D gene: TRBD1
V gene: TRBV9
J gene: TRBJ2-3
clone size: NA
CDR3 DNA: TGTGCCAGCAGCGTACCCTCGGACAGGAACACAGATACGCAGTATTTT
CDR3 protein: CASSVPSDRNTDTQYF

D gene: NA
V gene: TRBV19
J gene: TRBJ1-2
clone size: NA
CDR3 DNA: TGTGCCAGTAGTATGCGGCCAGCGTCGGGCTACACCTTC
CDR3 protein: CASSMRPASGYTF

D gene: TRBD1
V gene: TRBV9
J gene: TRBJ1-1
clone size: few
CDR3 DNA: TGTGCCAGCAGCGTGGGACAGGGGATGAACACTGAAGCTTTCTTT
CDR3 protein: CASSVGQGMNTEAFF

D gene: NA
V gene: TRBV29-1
J gene: TRBJ1-2
clone size: NA
CDR3 DNA: TGCAGCGTTGAGGGGGCAGGGGAGGGTGGCTACACCTTC
CDR3 protein: CSVEGAGEGGYTF

D gene: NA
V gene: TRBV7-8
J gene: TRBJ2-7
clone size: NA
CDR3 DNA: TGTGCCAGCAGCTTACGGGGGTGGAGGGCGTCCTACGAGCAGTACTTC
CDR3 protein: CASSLRGWRASYEQYF

D gene: TRBD2
V gene: TRBV30
J gene: TRBJ2-2
clone size: NA
CDR3 DNA: TGTGCCTGGAGTGTAGCGGGGGCAGGAACCGGGGAGCTGTTTTTT
CDR3 protein: CAWSVAGAGTGELFF

D gene: TRBD1
V gene: TRBV5-6
J gene: TRBJ1-1
clone size: NA
CDR3 DNA: TGTGCCAGCAGCCCGGACAGGTCGGGCACTGAAGCTTTCTTT
CDR3 protein: CASSPDRSGTEAFF

D gene: NA
V gene: TRBV7-3
J gene: TRBJ2-2
clone size: NA
CDR3 DNA: TGTGCCAGCAGCTCAGGGACACCCACTACCGGGGAGCTGTTTTTT
CDR3 protein: CASSSGTPTTGELFF

D gene: TRBD1
V gene: TRBV9
J gene: TRBJ1-3
clone size: NA
CDR3 DNA: TGTGCCAGCAGCGTAGAACCCGGCGGGACAGGGAGGCCCATATACTCTGGAAACACCATATATTTT
CDR3 protein: CASSVEPGGTGRPIYSGNTIYF

D gene: NA
V gene: TRBV4-3
J gene: TRBJ2-5
clone size: NA
CDR3 DNA: TGCGCCAGCAGCCAAGATGGCGAGGCGACCCAGTACTTC
CDR3 protein: CASSQDGEATQYF

D gene: NA
V gene: TRBV7-3
J gene: TRBJ2-1
clone size: NA
CDR3 DNA: TGTGCCAGCAGCTTAGTTGGGGGGGGCCAGACCTACAATGAGCAGTTCTTC
CDR3 protein: CASSLVGGGQTYNEQFF

D gene: NA
V gene: TRBV18
J gene: TRBJ2-7
clone size: NA
CDR3 DNA: TGTGCCAGCTCACCAATAGTACAGGGCGGAATCCTCGAGCAGTACTTC
CDR3 protein: CASSPIVQGGILEQYF

D gene: TRBD1
V gene: TRBV7-9
J gene: TRBJ2-7
clone size: once
CDR3 DNA: TGTGCCAGCAGCGGGCGGGACAGGGGGCGTGTCCACGAGCAGTACTTC
CDR3 protein: CASSGRDRGRVHEQYF

D gene: TRBD1
V gene: TRBV2
J gene: TRBJ1-1
clone size: NA
CDR3 DNA: TGTGCCAGCAGTGACGGGACAGTGGCCCCTGCTGAAGCTTTCTTT
CDR3 protein: CASSDGTVAPAEAFF

D gene: NA
V gene: TRBV5-4
J gene: TRBJ1-1
clone size: NA
CDR3 DNA: TGTGCCAGCAGCTTCCCCGGTCGCTCTGAAGCTTTCTTT
CDR3 protein: CASSFPGRSEAFF

D gene: TRBD2
V gene: TRBV15
J gene: TRBJ2-1
clone size: once
CDR3 DNA: TGTGCCACCAACGCAGGCGGGGGGGCCGGAAATGAGCAGTTCTTC
CDR3 protein: CATNAGGGAGNEQFF

D gene: NA
V gene: TRBV20-1
J gene: TRBJ1-1
clone size: NA
CDR3 DNA: TGCAGTGCTAGATACGGTGAAGCTTTCTTT
CDR3 protein: CSARYGEAFF

D gene: NA
V gene: TRBV7-9
J gene: TRBJ1-5
clone size: NA
CDR3 DNA: TGTGCCAGCAGCCCTCTGTCAGGGACTTATAGCAATCAGCCCCAGCATTTT
CDR3 protein: CASSPLSGTYSNQPQHF

D gene: NA
V gene: TRBV27
J gene: TRBJ1-2
clone size: once
CDR3 DNA: TGTGCCAGCAGTTTAGCAGGGGCAAGCGTCGGTGGCTACACCTTC
CDR3 protein: CASSLAGASVGGYTF

D gene: NA
V gene: TRBV15
J gene: TRBJ1-2
clone size: NA
CDR3 DNA: TGTGCCACCAGCAGAGATCAGCGCAGGGCTGGCTACACCTTC
CDR3 protein: CATSRDQRRAGYTF

D gene: NA
V gene: TRBV7-9
J gene: TRBJ2-1
clone size: few
CDR3 DNA: TGTGCCAGCGTCGTGGCGGGAACCTTCCGGAATGAGCAGTTCTTC
CDR3 protein: CASVVAGTFRNEQFF

D gene: NA
V gene: TRBV7-9
J gene: TRBJ1-1
clone size: NA
CDR3 DNA: TGTGCCAGCAGCCTTGGCATGGGGGGAGCTTTCTTT
CDR3 protein: CASSLGMGGAFF

D gene: NA
V gene: TRBV7-2
J gene: TRBJ2-7
clone size: NA
CDR3 DNA: TGTGCCAGCAGCTTAGATGGCCTGGTCTACGAGCAGTACTTC
CDR3 protein: CASSLDGLVYEQYF

D gene: NA
V gene: TRBV11-2
J gene: TRBJ2-1
clone size: NA
CDR3 DNA: TGTGCCAGCAGTTTCCTAGGGGTATACAATGAGCAGTTCTTC
CDR3 protein: CASSFLGVYNEQFF

D gene: TRBD1
V gene: TRBV4-1
J gene: TRBJ1-3
clone size: NA
CDR3 DNA: TGCGCCAGCAGCCAAAAGATAAGACAGGGACTTACTGGTAGGGCTGGAAACACCATATATTTT
CDR3 protein: CASSQKIRQGLTGRAGNTIYF

D gene: NA
V gene: TRBV10-2
J gene: TRBJ1-5
clone size: NA
CDR3 DNA: TGCGCCAGCAGTGAGTCGAGCGGGCAGCCCCAGCATTTT
CDR3 protein: CASSESSGQPQHF

D gene: TRBD1
V gene: TRBV5-1
J gene: TRBJ1-6
clone size: NA
CDR3 DNA: TGCGCCAGCAGCTTGAGGGGGGGGACAGGGTCTTCACCCCTCCACTTT
CDR3 protein: CASSLRGGTGSSPLHF

D gene: TRBD1
V gene: TRBV4-2
J gene: TRBJ1-1
clone size: NA
CDR3 DNA: TGTGCCAGCAGCCAAGATTACAGGGGGCGGGTGAACACTGAAGCTTTCTTT
CDR3 protein: CASSQDYRGRVNTEAFF

D gene: NA
V gene: TRBV7-2
J gene: TRBJ2-2
clone size: NA
CDR3 DNA: TGTGCCAGCACTGATCAGGGCCTCACCGGGGAGCTGTTTTTT
CDR3 protein: CASTDQGLTGELFF

D gene: NA
V gene: TRBV4-2
J gene: TRBJ2-7
clone size: NA
CDR3 DNA: TGTGCCAGCAGCCAAGTGGCCACCAACTACGAGCAGTACTTC
CDR3 protein: CASSQVATNYEQYF

D gene: NA
V gene: TRBV7-9
J gene: TRBJ1-1
clone size: NA
CDR3 DNA: TGTGCCAGCAGCCCTTTGGGGGGCACTGAAGCTTTCTTT
CDR3 protein: CASSPLGGTEAFF

D gene: TRBD1
V gene: TRBV6-4
J gene: TRBJ1-2
clone size: once
CDR3 DNA: TGTGCCAGCAGAAACGACAGGGATGGCTATGGCTACACCTTC
CDR3 protein: CASRNDRDGYGYTF

D gene: TRBD1
V gene: TRBV4-2
J gene: TRBJ1-2
clone size: NA
CDR3 DNA: TGTGCCAGCAGCCAGCCACAGGGGGCCTATGGCTACACCTTC
CDR3 protein: CASSQPQGAYGYTF

D gene: NA
V gene: TRBV7-8
J gene: TRBJ1-2
clone size: NA
CDR3 DNA: TGTGCCAGCAGCCCTCAATATACAAGCTATGGCTACACCTTC
CDR3 protein: CASSPQYTSYGYTF

D gene: NA
V gene: TRBV7-2
J gene: TRBJ2-5
clone size: NA
CDR3 DNA: TGTGCCAGCAGCTTAGTCTCATTTACGACAAACGGTGGGGAGACCCAGTACTTC
CDR3 protein: CASSLVSFTTNGGETQYF

D gene: NA
V gene: TRBV5-1
J gene: TRBJ1-5
clone size: NA
CDR3 DNA: TGCGCCAGCAGCTTGGACTCGGTCAATCAGCCCCAGCATTTT
CDR3 protein: CASSLDSVNQPQHF

D gene: TRBD1
V gene: TRBV9
J gene: TRBJ2-2
clone size: NA
CDR3 DNA: TGTGCCAGCAGCGTGGGACAGGCGAACACCGGGGAGCTGTTTTTT
CDR3 protein: CASSVGQANTGELFF

D gene: TRBD2
V gene: TRBV6-1
J gene: TRBJ2-3
clone size: NA
CDR3 DNA: TGTGCCAGCACGTCGGAGCGGGGGGCATCAGATACGCAGTATTTT
CDR3 protein: CASTSERGASDTQYF

D gene: TRBD1
V gene: TRBV7-2
J gene: TRBJ1-6
clone size: NA
CDR3 DNA: TGTGCCAGCAGCTTACGAGGGGGCCAGGGTGACTCACCCCTCCACTTT
CDR3 protein: CASSLRGGQGDSPLHF

D gene: TRBD1
V gene: TRBV7-3
J gene: TRBJ2-6
clone size: NA
CDR3 DNA: TGTGCCAGCAGCTTAATGGGGACAGGGACTGCTGGGGCCAACGTCCTGACTTTC
CDR3 protein: CASSLMGTGTAGANVLTF

D gene: TRBD1
V gene: TRBV7-2
J gene: TRBJ1-2
clone size: NA
CDR3 DNA: TGTGCCAGCAGCAGGGACAGCCCCTATGGCTACACCTTC
CDR3 protein: CASSRDSPYGYTF

D gene: TRBD2
V gene: TRBV5-1
J gene: TRBJ2-1
clone size: NA
CDR3 DNA: TGCGCCAGCAGCTCGCCGGGACTAGCGGGGGTGGACGAGCAGTTCTTC
CDR3 protein: CASSSPGLAGVDEQFF

D gene: NA
V gene: TRBV27
J gene: TRBJ2-7
clone size: NA
CDR3 DNA: TGTGCCAGCAGTTTACTCGGGAACAGGGCTTACGAGCAGTACTTC
CDR3 protein: CASSLLGNRAYEQYF

D gene: NA
V gene: TRBV4-1
J gene: TRBJ1-1
clone size: NA
CDR3 DNA: TGCGCCAGCAGCCTCCCCCGGGAACTCCTAGGGACTGAAGCTTTCTTT
CDR3 protein: CASSLPRELLGTEAFF

D gene: TRBD1
V gene: TRBV6-5
J gene: TRBJ1-4
clone size: few
CDR3 DNA: TGTGCCAGCACGACAGGGCTGTATGAAAAACTGTTTTTT
CDR3 protein: CASTTGLYEKLFF

D gene: NA
V gene: TRBV7-9
J gene: TRBJ2-3
clone size: NA
CDR3 DNA: TGTGCCAGCAGCTTAGTTCATGCAGATACGCAGTATTTT
CDR3 protein: CASSLVHADTQYF

D gene: NA
V gene: TRBV19
J gene: TRBJ1-1
clone size: NA
CDR3 DNA: TGTGCCACCTCAGGTGGCGGGGGGAACACTGAAGCTTTCTTT
CDR3 protein: CATSGGGGNTEAFF

D gene: NA
V gene: TRBV4-1
J gene: TRBJ2-1
clone size: few
CDR3 DNA: TGCGCCAGCAGCCAAGAGGGGGCGGGCTCCTACAATGAGCAGTTCTTC
CDR3 protein: CASSQEGAGSYNEQFF

D gene: TRBD1
V gene: TRBV11-2
J gene: TRBJ1-2
clone size: NA
CDR3 DNA: TGTGCCAGCATGGCGGGACAGGGGGACTATGGCTACACCTTC
CDR3 protein: CASMAGQGDYGYTF

D gene: TRBD1
V gene: TRBV6-1
J gene: TRBJ2-1
clone size: NA
CDR3 DNA: TGTGCCAGCTCGGAGGCCGGGACAGGGATAGGTGAGCAGTTCTTC
CDR3 protein: CASSEAGTGIGEQFF

D gene: NA
V gene: TRBV7-7
J gene: TRBJ2-2
clone size: NA
CDR3 DNA: TGTGCTAGCAGCTTAGACCCTTTTTCACCAACGGGGGCCGGGGAGCTGTTTTTT
CDR3 protein: CASSLDPFSPTGAGELFF